Presented here are 13 T cell receptor beta chains from one specimen sequenced in a study of metastatic and nonmetastatic thyroid tumors (dated by TCRdb to the early 2020s). None of the patients had been given any treatment before thyroid surgery. Preparation of the library involved PCR. The sequencer was an Illumina HiSeq 4000. The raw public data were reprocessed by TCRdb itself: fastp quality trimming at Q25, MiXCR clonotype calling, in-frame beta chains only. Here the sample has around 18,000 clones; around 28% occur a single time. 13% of the sample is in the top ten clones. The specimen was tumor tissue. The receptors here all came from a female donor with papillary thyroid cancer or a benign thyroid nodule (not recorded which). Some clones in this sample may be carry-over from other donors' samples.

This chain's CDR3 is CASSVGRGRDTGELFF. CDR3 nucleotide sequence: TGTGCCAGCAGCGTAGGGCGGGGGCGCGACACCGGGGAGCTGTTTTTT. The chain carries TRBV9 and TRBJ2-2; D is possibly TRBD2 (7 bases). Deletions cut 0 bases from V and 3 bases from J, with 12 bases between. CDR3 length: 16 residues. Germline lookup yields CDR1 SGDLS and CDR2 YYNGEE.

The chain links TRBV30 to TRBJ2-1; no definite D call. CDR3 length: 11 amino acids. Germline V CDR1 and CDR2: GTSNPN, SVGIG (reference sequence). Written as DNA, the CDR3 is TGTGCACGGCTAATCTACAATGAGCAGTTCTTC. It is translated as CARLIYNEQFF.

This clone was seen many times. The V gene is TRBV18, the J gene TRBJ1-1; 8 bases agree with TRBD1. The germline V gene has CDR1 KGHSH and CDR2 LQKENI. J was trimmed by 1 base and V by 6 bases; bases with no gene match: 4. This CDR3 spans 14 amino acids. The CDR3 region has the DNA TGTGCCAGCTCTCCCGGACAGGGGAACACTGAAGCTTTCTTT. It encodes CASSPGQGNTEAFF.

The chain has TRBV7-2 and TRBJ2-3; 12 bases map to TRBD2. Trimming cost V 1 base and J 0 bases; bases outside gene matches: 2. The CDR3 has 17 residues. Germline V gene sequence: CDR1 SGHTA, CDR2 FQGNSA. The CDR3 protein is CASSLGLAGGSTDTQYF. Here the CDR3 DNA reads TGTGCCAGCAGCTTAGGGCTAGCGGGAGGGAGCACAGATACGCAGTATTTT.

The V gene is TRBV28, the J gene TRBJ1-2; TRBD1 matches 8 bases. Trimming at V came to 7 bases and at J to 7 bases, leaving 11 bases not matched to a gene. The CDR3 contains 14 residues. Germline V gene sequence: CDR1 MDHEN, CDR2 SYDVKM. The CDR3 region is CASNIDRGRGGYTF. The CDR3, as DNA: TGTGCCAGCAATATCGACAGGGGAAGGGGTGGCTACACCTTC.

The chain combines TRBV12-3 or TRBV12-4 with TRBJ1-2; D possibly corresponds to TRBD1 (5 bases). V shed 3 bases and J shed 7 bases, with 18 bases lying between them. The length of the CDR3 is 15 residues. This CDR3 is CASSFSLAPGGGYTF. The DNA for the CDR3 is TGTGCCAGCAGTTTCTCACTCGCCCCGGGGGGTGGCTACACCTTC.

This clone was found a few times. V is TRBV6-1 and J is TRBJ2-7; tentative D call: TRBD2 (11 bases). Germline V CDR1 and CDR2: MNHNS, SASEGT. This CDR3 spans 17 amino acids. The germline V and J ends were trimmed by 6 bases and 2 bases, with 23 bases remaining between them. DNA for the CDR3: TGTGCCAGCAGGGAGGACAGGGGGACTAGCGGAGCCTACGAGCAGTACTTC. Its protein is CASREDRGTSGAYEQYF.

The CDR3 bases are TGTGCCAGCAATGGACAGGGCGGCAATCAGCCCCAGCATTTT. This codes for CASNGQGGNQPQHF. This chain links TRBV6-1 with TRBJ1-5; 8 bases fit TRBD1. The CDR3 is 14 amino acids. V shed 7 bases, J shed 2 bases, and the junction held 4 bases outside the gene matches. CDR1 is MNHNS and CDR2 is SASEGT in the germline V gene.

The V gene is TRBV30, the J gene TRBJ2-7, with 10 positions matching TRBD2. This CDR3 is 13 amino acids long. With V trimmed by 4 bases and J by 4 bases, 4 bases remained unmatched. Germline loops: CDR1 GTSNPN, CDR2 SVGIG (reference sequence). The CDR3 sequence: CAWIKAGGYEQYF. The CDR3 nucleotides read TGTGCCTGGATCAAAGCGGGAGGGTACGAGCAGTACTTC.

This sequence joins TRBV6-4 and TRBJ2-3; maybe TRBD2 (6 bases). The CDR3 contains 14 residues. Germline V gene data show CDR1 as MRHNA and CDR2 as SNTAGT. V lost 0 bases, J lost 4 bases, and 8 bases lay in between. The chain's CDR3 is CASSDSGGSDTQYF. In DNA, the CDR3 is TGTGCCAGCAGTGACTCGGGGGGATCAGATACGCAGTATTTT.

The chain recombines TRBV10-3 with TRBJ2-2, with TRBD2 matching 14 bases. The CDR3 length is 17 residues. CDR1 is ENHRY and CDR2 is SYGVKD in the germline V gene. V gave up 11 bases and J gave up 4 bases; unmatched junction bases: 12. As DNA, the CDR3 is TGTGCCGCTACTACGGGACTAGCGGGGGCGGGCACCGGGGAGCTGTTTTTT. Amino acid sequence: CAATTGLAGAGTGELFF.

This chain joins TRBV6-5 and TRBJ2-7, with a tentative D call TRBD2 (6 bases). Germline CDR1 and CDR2: MNHEY and SVGAGI. The CDR3 has 15 residues. V shed 0 bases and J shed 4 bases, with 13 bases lying between them. Written as DNA, the CDR3 is TGTGCCAGCAGTTACTCGACGGGAGATCCTTACGAGCAGTACTTC. This gives the protein CASSYSTGDPYEQYF.

This CDR3 is CASSTTGGGQPQHF. The CDR3 DNA follows: TGTGCCAGCAGTACCACAGGGGGTGGTCAGCCCCAGCATTTT. V is TRBV12-3 or TRBV12-4 and J is TRBJ1-5; 8 bases are shared with TRBD1. The length of the CDR3 is 14 residues. Trimming removed 5 bases from V and 6 bases from J; junction bases left unmatched: 6.